This T cell receptor beta chain was retrieved from a study of blood T cell repertoires in COVID-19. The study recruited people aged about 18 to 90 years across under 25 US areas. Self-reported history from a screening survey and questionnaire set each donor's cohort. In the original workflow: Estimation of nucleated cell counts was performed using reference gene primer amplification. Sequencing was performed with immunoSEQ multiplex PCR; in TCRdb, only in-frame clones are kept and a portion is missing. Clone size and V and J calls were adopted from that table, with D and trimming inferred from the DNA. The sample lists fewer than 350,000 clones, roughly 88% occurring once. CDR3 length: 15 amino acids. Germline loops: CDR1 SEHNR, CDR2 FQNEAQ (reference sequence). The ends were cut back, 7 bases at V and 0 bases at J, with 14 bases in the middle.

Source material: PBMCs or T cells enriched from blood (not recorded which). The clonotype originates from a woman between 35 and 50 years old with acute COVID-19. The chain carries TRBV7-9 and TRBJ2-3; D is perhaps TRBD2 (6 bases). DNA for the CDR3: TGTGCCAGCACCGCGGGGCTAGTTAGCACAGATACGCAGTATTTT. Translating gives CASTAGLVSTDTQYF.